This TCR beta chain was identified in a study of blood T cells in healthy people across ages. Alongside a J-beta primer mix, a sample-barcoded 5' primer served in a second PCR lasting roughly 7 to 11 cycles. TCRdb processed the 5' RACE reads anew with MiXCR; each CDR3 protein has one entry. The sample consists of 600,000 to 850,000 distinct CDR3 sequences, roughly 41% of them appearing once. This CDR3 has 17 amino acids. The trim removed 0 bases at V and 0 bases at J, leaving 3 bases unmatched. Germline V gives CDR1 SGDLS, CDR2 YYNGEE. Healthy individuals of Caucasian origin from Russia, aged about 6 to 100, served as donors.

What was sequenced was blood. The sequence came from a woman aged 55-70 years in good health. The chain couples TRBV9 to TRBJ2-1; 10 bases match TRBD2. In DNA form, the CDR3 reads TGTGCCAGCAGCGTAGAGGGACTAGCGAACTCCTACAATGAGCAGTTCTTC. Amino acids: CASSVEGLANSYNEQFF.